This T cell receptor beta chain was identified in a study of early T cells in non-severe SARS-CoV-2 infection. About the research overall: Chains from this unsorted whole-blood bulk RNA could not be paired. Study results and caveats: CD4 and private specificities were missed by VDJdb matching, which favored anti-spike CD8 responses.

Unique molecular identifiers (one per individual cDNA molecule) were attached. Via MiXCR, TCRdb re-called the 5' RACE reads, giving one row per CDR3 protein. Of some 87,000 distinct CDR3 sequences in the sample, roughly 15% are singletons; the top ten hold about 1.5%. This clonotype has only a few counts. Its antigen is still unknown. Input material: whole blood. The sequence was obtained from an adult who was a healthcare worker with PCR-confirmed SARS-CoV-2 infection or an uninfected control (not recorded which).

The CDR3 spells CASSIRGGAWDIQYF. The CDR3 DNA reads TGTGCCAGTAGTATACGCGGGGGGGCCTGGGACATTCAGTACTTC. The chain joins TRBV19 to TRBJ2-4, with 9 bases fitting TRBD2. Germline trimming cut 2 bases from V and 8 bases from J; bases unmatched to any gene: 7. Germline CDR1 is LNHDA and CDR2 is SQIVND (reference sequence). This CDR3 has 15 residues. The full variable domain, completed using reference TRBV19 and TRBJ2-4, is DGGITQSPKYLFRKEGQNVTLSCEQNLNHDAMYWYRQDPGQGLRLIYYSQIVNDFQKGDIAEGYSVSREKKESFPLTVTSAQKNPTAFYLCASSIRGGAWDIQYFGAGTRLSVL.